A single sample gave rise to the 17 T cell receptor beta chains below, sequenced in a study of blood T cells in healthy people across ages. The authors ran a second PCR of 7 to 11 cycles using a sample-barcoded 5' primer and a J-beta primer mix. TCRdb re-analysed the 5' RACE reads in MiXCR, keeping a single row per CDR3 protein. Here the sample spans 780,000 or so distinct CDR3 sequences, roughly 50% being singletons. Sequenced material: blood. These receptors originate from a man older than 75 in good health.

In DNA form, the CDR3 reads TGCAGTGCCACCCTGGGGGGACTAGTCAGTCGAGAGACCCAGTACTTC. As protein: CSATLGGLVSRETQYF. The V call is TRBV20-1, the J call TRBJ2-5; 8 bases line up with TRBD2. CDR3 size: 16 residues. Losses at the gene ends were 6 bases for V and 4 bases for J; bases not matched to a gene: 16. Germline V gene lookup returns CDR1 DFQATT and CDR2 SNEGSKA (reference sequence).

The chain uses TRBV5-1 and TRBJ2-7; TRBD2 matches at 12 bases. The CDR3 has 14 amino acids. V dropped 5 bases and J dropped 5; count of bases not matched to a gene: 5. Germline V gives CDR1 SGHRS, CDR2 YFSETQ. The CDR3 coding sequence is TGCGCCAGCAGTACGACTAGCGGGAGCCACGAGCAGTACTTC. Amino acid sequence: CASSTTSGSHEQYF.

This chain connects TRBV10-3 to TRBJ2-1; tentative D call: TRBD1 (6 bases). The germline gives CDR1 ENHRY, CDR2 SYGVKD. The CDR3 contains 12 residues. The V end lost 6 bases, the J end lost 9 bases, and 12 bases lay between the germline ends. The CDR3 DNA follows: TGTGCCATCAGCCCCCAGGGGAGTGAGCAGTTCTTC. Amino acids: CAISPQGSEQFF.

The chain is built from TRBV4-1 and TRBJ2-2, with D possibly matching TRBD2 (5 bases). V lost 4 bases and J lost 1, with 13 bases in between. The CDR3 consists of 16 residues. Looked up from germline, CDR1 is MGHRA and CDR2 is YSYEKL. CDR3 sequence reads: CASSPALTKNTGELFF. Here the CDR3 DNA reads TGCGCCAGCAGCCCGGCCCTGACTAAGAACACCGGGGAGCTGTTTTTT.

The CDR3 loop is CASSPLAQREETQYF. In DNA, the CDR3 is TGTGCCAGCTCACCTTTGGCACAGAGAGAAGAGACCCAGTACTTC. V usage is TRBV18 and J usage is TRBJ2-5, with D unclear. Germline values: CDR1 KGHSH, CDR2 LQKENI. V lost 3 bases and J lost 3, with 14 bases in between. This CDR3 has 15 amino acids.

The chain is built from TRBV20-1 and TRBJ1-2; no clear D gene. V was trimmed by 7 bases and J by 1 base, leaving 25 bases between them. The CDR3 has 17 amino acids. In germline, CDR1 is DFQATT, CDR2 SNEGSKA (reference sequence). Here the CDR3 reads CSDKMYPENNLNYGYTF. Written as DNA, the CDR3 is TGCAGTGACAAGATGTACCCAGAGAATAACCTTAACTATGGCTACACCTTC.

This chain joins TRBV5-8 and TRBJ1-2; D is unclear. The V gene lost 0 bases and the J gene lost 2 bases, with 14 bases spanning the gap. The CDR3 extends over 16 amino acids. CDR1 is SGHTS, CDR2 YDEGEE, per germline. CDR3 amino acids: CASSLEDDSTNYGYTF. In DNA form, the CDR3 reads TGTGCCAGCAGCTTGGAGGACGACTCAACAAACTATGGCTACACCTTC.

The gene calls are TRBV30 and TRBJ2-1, with D hard to call. Per germline, CDR1 GTSNPN and CDR2 SVGIG (reference sequence). The V and J ends lost 1 base and 9 bases respectively, with 10 bases between them. The CDR3 spans 12 residues. The CDR3 DNA follows: TGTGCCTGGAGTGCGACCGAGGCTGAGCAGTTCTTC. Protein: CAWSATEAEQFF.

The chain carries TRBV6-5 and TRBJ1-5, with a weak D call TRBD1 (5 bases). Germline lookup yields CDR1 MNHEY and CDR2 SVGAGI. V dropped 5 bases and J dropped 10 bases, with 15 bases sitting between them. The CDR3 has 13 amino acids. CDR3 DNA: TGTGCCAGCAGTCGGGACCCCAATCGCCCCCAGCATTTT. It specifies CASSRDPNRPQHF.

The chain combines TRBV7-8 with TRBJ1-4; TRBD1 might be the D (5 bases). V was cut by 1 base and J by 8 bases, with 17 bases left in between. CDR3 length: 16 amino acids. The germline gives CDR1 SGHVS, CDR2 FQNEAQ. CDR3 protein: CASSLGEGRLGEKLFF. In DNA, the CDR3 is TGTGCCAGCAGCTTAGGGGAGGGACGGTTAGGGGAAAAACTGTTTTTT.

This clonotype has more than one count but fewer than ten. The chain is built from TRBV20-1 and TRBJ2-7; a weak D match, TRBD1 (5 bases). The J call could be wrong; TRBJ2-5 is a better fit for the DNA end. Germline V gives CDR1 DFQATT, CDR2 SNEGSKA (reference sequence). CDR3 length: 13 amino acids. The DNA of the CDR3 is TGCAGTGCGGGCGACAGCTCGGGCGAGACCCAGTACTTC. Its translation is CSAGDSSGETQYF.

V gene TRBV10-3 combines with J gene TRBJ2-4; D not certain. The CDR3 consists of 14 residues. Germline V CDR1 and CDR2: ENHRY, SYGVKD. Trimming pared 3 bases from V and 0 bases from J, leaving 6 bases between. This chain's CDR3 is CAISDDLAKNIQYF. The CDR3, as DNA: TGTGCCATCAGTGACGACCTAGCCAAAAACATTCAGTACTTC.

The chain links TRBV29-1 to TRBJ2-1; D may correspond to TRBD1 or TRBD2 (5 bases each). Germline loops: CDR1 SQVTM, CDR2 ANQGSEA. This CDR3 is built from 15 residues. V was trimmed by 6 bases and J by 0 bases, leaving 15 bases between them. CDR3 residues: CSVGRGVGSYNEQFF. CDR3 nucleotide sequence: TGCAGCGTGGGGAGAGGGGTGGGCTCCTACAATGAGCAGTTCTTC.

This clonotype occurred a few times. CDR3 loop: CASSSSGTSGMGVDEQFF. The CDR3 region has the DNA TGCGCCAGCAGCTCCTCCGGGACTAGTGGTATGGGCGTCGATGAGCAGTTCTTC. This chain connects TRBV5-1 to TRBJ2-1; TRBD2 aligns across 8 bases. This CDR3 is built from 18 residues. Germline V gives CDR1 SGHRS, CDR2 YFSETQ. J gave up 8 bases and V 3 bases, and 19 bases lay outside the gene matches.

The V and J genes are TRBV28 and TRBJ2-2; D is undetermined. The germline CDR1 and CDR2 sequences are MDHEN and SYDVKM. CDR3 length: 13 amino acids. V lost 2 bases and J 5 bases, leaving 6 bases between the germline ends. CDR3 nucleotide sequence: TGTGCCAGCAGTTTACGTCGGACCGGGGAGCTGTTTTTT. Amino acid sequence: CASSLRRTGELFF.

This chain links TRBV27 with TRBJ2-5, with D tentatively TRBD2 (5 bases). The J call may be in error: the DNA end matches TRBJ2-7 better. The germline gives CDR1 MNHEY, CDR2 SMNVEV (reference sequence). There are 13 residues in the CDR3. The CDR3 sequence is CASSFRGQYEQYF. CDR3 coding DNA: TGTGCCAGCAGTTTTCGCGGGCAGTACGAGCAGTACTTC.

This chain connects TRBV20-1 to TRBJ1-2; D may be TRBD1 (6 bases). Germline V gene sequence: CDR1 DFQATT, CDR2 SNEGSKA (reference sequence). The V end was cut by 3 bases, the J end by 5 bases, with 13 bases between. The CDR3 contains 13 residues. CDR3 residues: CSASLGAGYGYTF. CDR3 DNA sequence: TGCAGTGCTAGTCTGGGGGCAGGGTATGGCTACACCTTC.